Below are 19 T cell receptor beta chains sequenced from a single sample in a study of T cell responses to AZD1222 COVID-19 vaccine. Assay: immunoSEQ multiplex PCR; the TCRdb copy retains only in-frame clones and omits some. The data show tens of thousands of clones, roughly 88% seen once. The sample was peripheral blood, taken 28 days after the second AZD1222 dose. Receptors were obtained from an adult who received the AZD1222 COVID-19 vaccine.

The chain carries TRBV7-2 and TRBJ1-2; 10 nucleotides agree with TRBD1. V was pared by 5 bases and J by 7 bases, with 10 bases of the junction left unmatched. CDR1 and CDR2 from the germline V gene are SGHTA and FQGNSA. The length of the CDR3 is 15 residues. The chain's CDR3 is CASSHLGGQGSGYTF. The CDR3, as DNA: TGTGCCAGCAGCCATCTGGGGGGACAGGGGAGTGGCTACACCTTC.

The gene calls are TRBV20-1 and TRBJ1-6; D is uncertain. Germline V gene data show CDR1 as DFQATT and CDR2 as SNEGSKA (reference sequence). V was trimmed by 3 bases and J by 4 bases, leaving 10 bases between them. The CDR3 extends over 14 amino acids. The CDR3, as DNA: TGCAGTGCTAGTGGGCAGCCTTATAATTCACCCCTCCACTTT. Amino acid sequence: CSASGQPYNSPLHF.

The rearrangement joins TRBV19 to TRBJ1-2, with 8 bases lining up with TRBD1. The CDR3 consists of 12 residues. The germline V gene encodes CDR1 LNHDA and CDR2 SQIVND (reference sequence). With V trimmed by 7 bases and J by 7 bases, 5 bases remained unmatched. The DNA for the CDR3 is TGTGCCAGTAACGTTGACAGGGGTGGCTACACCTTC. Protein product: CASNVDRGGYTF.

This rearrangement joins TRBV29-1 to TRBJ1-6; D not resolved. In germline, CDR1 is SQVTM, CDR2 ANQGSEA. Trimming removed 4 bases at V and 0 bases at J, with 10 bases between. This CDR3 is 15 amino acids long. DNA for the CDR3: TGCAGCGTTGGAGAGATAAGCTCCTATAATTCACCCCTCCACTTT. Encoded protein: CSVGEISSYNSPLHF.

This chain uses TRBV6-2 or TRBV6-3 with TRBJ1-3; no firm D call. CDR1 is MNHEY, CDR2 SVGEGT, per germline. The CDR3 has 15 amino acids. V was pared by 2 bases and J by 0 bases, with 8 bases between. In nucleotides, the CDR3 is TGTGCCAGCAGTTACGGCCCCAACTCTGGAAACACCATATATTTT. Protein: CASSYGPNSGNTIYF.

The chain has TRBV19 and TRBJ1-3, with D hard to call. The germline gives CDR1 LNHDA, CDR2 SQIVND (reference sequence). This CDR3 has 13 amino acids. The V gene lost 6 bases and the J gene lost 4 bases, with 10 bases spanning the gap. The CDR3 coding sequence is TGTGCCAGTAGGGCCAACGTGGGAAACACCATATATTTT. It is translated as CASRANVGNTIYF.

V usage is TRBV6-5 and J usage is TRBJ1-4; TRBD1 matches at 9 bases. The CDR3 has 13 residues. The V gene end was trimmed by 6 bases and the J gene end by 10 bases; junction bases not matched to a gene: 6. CDR1 and CDR2 (germline): MNHEY, SVGAGI. Here the CDR3 DNA reads TGTGCCAGCAGGGACAGGGGAGCCGGAAAACTGTTTTTT. It encodes CASRDRGAGKLFF.

This clone was picked up one time. The J gene is TRBJ1-1, the V gene TRBV3-1 (or the pseudogene TRBV3-2); D is unclear. The CDR3 totals 12 residues. Trimming cost V 4 bases and J 5 bases, with 8 bases left between them. Germline CDR1 and CDR2: LGHDT and YNNKEL (reference sequence). Written as DNA, the CDR3 is TGTGCCAGCAGCCGGCCAAGGACTGAAGCTTTCTTT. Amino acids: CASSRPRTEAFF.

The genes are TRBV5-4 and TRBJ2-1; 11 bases are shared with TRBD2. Looked up from germline, CDR1 is SGHNT and CDR2 is YYREEE (reference sequence). The CDR3 loop spans 15 amino acids. The ends lost 4 bases at V and 8 bases at J; junction bases unmatched: 8. In DNA, the CDR3 is TGTGCCAGCAGCCCGCCAAGACTAGCGGGGCATGAGCAGTTCTTC. It codes for CASSPPRLAGHEQFF. The full variable domain, in which reference TRBV5-4 and TRBJ2-1 provide the parts outside the CDR3, is ETGVTQSPTHLIKTRGQQVTLRCSSQSGHNTVSWYQQALGQGPQFIFQYYREEENGRGNFPPRFSGLQFPNYSSELNVNALELDDSALYLCASSPPRLAGHEQFFGPGTRLTVL.

The chain uses TRBV12-3 or TRBV12-4 and TRBJ1-2, with 8 bases matching TRBD1. The CDR3 runs 12 residues. J was trimmed by 8 bases and V by 3 bases; bases with no gene match: 2. CDR3: CASSLTGEGYTF. The CDR3 coding sequence is TGTGCCAGCAGTTTGACAGGGGAGGGCTACACCTTC.

This clone has only a few counts. The rearrangement uses TRBV7-3 and TRBJ2-1; TRBD1 is a possible D gene (5 bases). In germline, CDR1 is SGHTA, CDR2 FQGTGA. V shed 4 bases and J shed 6 bases, with 16 bases lying between them. There are 15 residues in the CDR3. This CDR3 reads CASSSGYQGVNEQFF. DNA of the CDR3: TGTGCCAGCAGCTCAGGATATCAAGGGGTCAATGAGCAGTTCTTC.

In regard to this clone: Germline is not matched at one junction end, which may reflect a read error. This chain uses TRBV7-7 with TRBJ1-2, with D possibly TRBD1 on 6 matching bases. The germline CDR1 and CDR2 sequences are SSHAT and FNYEAQ (reference sequence). This CDR3 is built from 14 residues. CDR3: CASILQGRDYGYTF. In DNA form, the CDR3 reads TGTGCTAGCATCCTACAGGGAAGGGACTATGGCTACACCTTC.

The chain combines TRBV12-3 or TRBV12-4 with TRBJ2-7, with 7 bases identical to TRBD2. V trimming: 6 bases; J trimming: 7 bases; junction bases outside the gene matches: 9. CDR3 size: 13 residues. The CDR3 bases are TGTGCCAGCAGGGGGGGGTACTCCAGGGAGCAGTACTTC. Translation: CASRGGYSREQYF.

This chain links TRBV5-1 with TRBJ1-6; TRBD1 aligns across 8 bases. This CDR3 spans 16 amino acids. V dropped 0 bases and J dropped 10; count of bases not matched to a gene: 9. Looked up from germline, CDR1 is SGHRS and CDR2 is YFSETQ. The CDR3 is CASSLDVGQGGSPLHF. DNA for the CDR3: TGCGCCAGCAGCTTGGATGTTGGACAGGGAGGCTCACCCCTCCACTTT. The full variable domain, rest sourced from reference TRBV5-1 and TRBJ1-6, is KAGVTQTPRYLIKTRGQQVTLSCSPISGHRSVSWYQQTPGQGLQFLFEYFSETQRNKGNFPGRFSGRQFSNSRSEMNVSTLELGDSALYLCASSLDVGQGGSPLHFGNGTRLTVT.

V and J are TRBV28 and TRBJ2-3; the D gene is possibly TRBD2 (6 bases). This CDR3 comprises 16 residues. Germline V gene data show CDR1 as MDHEN and CDR2 as SYDVKM. The germline V and J ends were trimmed by 5 bases and 4 bases, with 19 bases remaining between them. The CDR3 spells CASSPRRGDKSDTQYF. Written as DNA, the CDR3 is TGTGCCAGCAGTCCTCGCCGCGGGGATAAATCAGATACGCAGTATTTT. Using reference TRBV28 and TRBJ2-3 for the parts outside the CDR3, the full variable domain is DVKVTQSSRYLVKRTGEKVFLECVQDMDHENMFWYRQDPGLGLRLIYFSYDVKMKEKGDIPEGYSVSREKKERFSLILESASTNQTSMYLCASSPRRGDKSDTQYFGPGTRLTVL.

The V call is TRBV6-5, the J call TRBJ1-1; a possible D gene is TRBD1 (5 bases). Trimming stripped 6 bases from V and 12 bases from J, with 20 bases between. The CDR3 spans 13 residues. In germline, CDR1 is MNHEY, CDR2 SVGAGI. CDR3 DNA sequence: TGTGCCAGCAGAAAAGGGACGGCTCAAGTGCCTTTCTTT. Its translation is CASRKGTAQVPFF.

The chain employs TRBV5-4 and TRBJ1-3; D remains ambiguous. Germline values: CDR1 SGHNT, CDR2 YYREEE (reference sequence). This CDR3 comprises 13 residues. The ends were cut back, 0 bases at V and 4 bases at J, with 5 bases in the middle. CDR3 coding DNA: TGTGCCAGCAGCTTGGATCCGGGAAACACCATATATTTT. Protein sequence: CASSLDPGNTIYF.

The rearrangement uses TRBV5-1 and TRBJ2-2, with 7 bases identical to TRBD2. The germline gives CDR1 SGHRS, CDR2 YFSETQ. This CDR3 spans 13 amino acids. The ends lost 4 bases at V and 5 bases at J; junction bases unmatched: 2. The CDR3 loop reads CASSRGDTGELFF. The CDR3 DNA reads TGCGCCAGCAGCCGGGGGGATACCGGGGAGCTGTTTTTT.

The gene calls are TRBV24-1 and TRBJ1-2; D uncertain. Per germline, CDR1 KGHDR and CDR2 SFDVKD. The CDR3 is 13 amino acids. Trimming stripped 4 bases from V and 8 bases from J, with 13 bases between. CDR3 amino acids: CATSDAPEVGYTF. CDR3 DNA: TGTGCCACCAGTGACGCCCCGGAGGTGGGCTACACCTTC.